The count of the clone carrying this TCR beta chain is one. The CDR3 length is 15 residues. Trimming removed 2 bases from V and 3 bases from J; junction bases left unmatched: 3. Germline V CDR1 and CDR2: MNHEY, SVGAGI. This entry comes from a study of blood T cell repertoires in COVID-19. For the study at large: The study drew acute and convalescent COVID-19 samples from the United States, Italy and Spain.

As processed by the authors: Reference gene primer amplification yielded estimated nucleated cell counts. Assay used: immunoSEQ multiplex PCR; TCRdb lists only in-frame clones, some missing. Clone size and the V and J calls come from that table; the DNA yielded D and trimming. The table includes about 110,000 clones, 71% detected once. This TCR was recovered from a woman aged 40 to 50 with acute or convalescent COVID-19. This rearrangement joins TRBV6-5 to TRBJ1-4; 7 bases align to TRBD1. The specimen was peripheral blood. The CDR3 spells CASSYGGTANEKLFF. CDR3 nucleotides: TGTGCCAGCAGTTACGGCGGGACAGCTAATGAAAAACTGTTTTTT.